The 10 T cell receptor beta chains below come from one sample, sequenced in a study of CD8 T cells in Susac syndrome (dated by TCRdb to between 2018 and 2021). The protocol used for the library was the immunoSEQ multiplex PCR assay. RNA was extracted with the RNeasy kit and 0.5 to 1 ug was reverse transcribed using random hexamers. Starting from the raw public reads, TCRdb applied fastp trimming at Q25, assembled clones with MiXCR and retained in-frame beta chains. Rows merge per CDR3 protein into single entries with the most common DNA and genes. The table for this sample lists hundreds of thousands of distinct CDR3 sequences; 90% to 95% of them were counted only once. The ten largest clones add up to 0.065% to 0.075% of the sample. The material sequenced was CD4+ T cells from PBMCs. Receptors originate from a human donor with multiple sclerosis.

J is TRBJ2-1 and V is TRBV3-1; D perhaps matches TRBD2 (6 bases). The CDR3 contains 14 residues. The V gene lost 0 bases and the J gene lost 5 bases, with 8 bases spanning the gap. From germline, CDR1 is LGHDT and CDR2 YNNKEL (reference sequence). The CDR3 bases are TGTGCCAGCAGCCAAGAGGGCGGGGACAATGAGCAGTTCTTC. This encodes CASSQEGGDNEQFF.

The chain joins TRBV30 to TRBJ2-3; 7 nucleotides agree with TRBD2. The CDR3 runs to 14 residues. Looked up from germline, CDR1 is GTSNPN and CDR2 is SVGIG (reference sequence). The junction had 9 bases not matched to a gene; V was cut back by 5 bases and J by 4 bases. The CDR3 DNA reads TGTGCCTGGCATCTTGCGGGAGCAGCAGATACGCAGTATTTT. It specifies CAWHLAGAADTQYF.

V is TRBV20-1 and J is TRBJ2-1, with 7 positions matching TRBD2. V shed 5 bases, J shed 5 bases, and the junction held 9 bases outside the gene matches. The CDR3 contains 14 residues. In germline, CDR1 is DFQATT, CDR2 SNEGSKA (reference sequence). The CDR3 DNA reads TGCAGTGCTGACGGGGGGTCCCTAAACAATGAGCAGTTCTTC. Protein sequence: CSADGGSLNNEQFF.

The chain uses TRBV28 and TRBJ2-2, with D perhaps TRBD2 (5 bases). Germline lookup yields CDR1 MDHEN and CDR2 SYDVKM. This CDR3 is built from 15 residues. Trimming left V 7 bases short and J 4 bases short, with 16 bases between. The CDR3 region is CASTPQLAGTGELFF. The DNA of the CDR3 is TGTGCCAGCACCCCACAACTGGCGGGCACCGGGGAGCTGTTTTTT.

CDR3 amino acids: CASSLEGGGGTDTQYF. In DNA, the CDR3 is TGTGCCAGCAGCTTAGAAGGGGGCGGGGGCACAGATACGCAGTATTTT. The chain has TRBV7-2 and TRBJ2-3, with D possibly matching TRBD1 (7 bases). Deletions cut 1 base from V and 1 base from J, with 12 bases between. The CDR3 covers 16 residues. Germline assignment: CDR1 SGHTA and CDR2 FQGNSA.

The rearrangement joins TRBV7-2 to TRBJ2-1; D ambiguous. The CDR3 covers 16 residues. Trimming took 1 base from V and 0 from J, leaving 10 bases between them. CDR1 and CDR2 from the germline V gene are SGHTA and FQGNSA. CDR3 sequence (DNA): TGTGCCAGCAGCTTAGAGGGAATCGTCTCCTACAATGAGCAGTTCTTC. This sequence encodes CASSLEGIVSYNEQFF.

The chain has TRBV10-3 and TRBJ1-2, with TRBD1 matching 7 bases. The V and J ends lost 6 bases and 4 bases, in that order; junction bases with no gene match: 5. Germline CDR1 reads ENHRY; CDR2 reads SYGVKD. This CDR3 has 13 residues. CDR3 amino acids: CAIRDDRVYGYTF. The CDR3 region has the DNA TGTGCCATCAGAGATGACAGGGTCTATGGCTACACCTTC.

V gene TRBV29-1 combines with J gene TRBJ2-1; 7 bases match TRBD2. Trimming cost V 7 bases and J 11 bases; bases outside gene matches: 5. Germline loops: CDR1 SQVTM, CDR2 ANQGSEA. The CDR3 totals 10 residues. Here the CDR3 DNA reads TGCAGCGGACGGGGGGTTCAGCAGTTCTTC. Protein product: CSGRGVQQFF.

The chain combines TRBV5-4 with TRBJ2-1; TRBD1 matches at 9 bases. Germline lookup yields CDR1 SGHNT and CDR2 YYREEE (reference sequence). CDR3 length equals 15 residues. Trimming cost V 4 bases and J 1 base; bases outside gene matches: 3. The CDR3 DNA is TGTGCCAGCAGCAATGGGACAGGGTCCTACAATGAGCAGTTCTTC. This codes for CASSNGTGSYNEQFF.

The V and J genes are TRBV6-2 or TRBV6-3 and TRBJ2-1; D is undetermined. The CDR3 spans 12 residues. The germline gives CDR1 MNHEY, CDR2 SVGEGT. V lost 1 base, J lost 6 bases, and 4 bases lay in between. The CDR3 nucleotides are TGTGCCAGCAGTTACTGGGGCAATGAGCAGTTCTTC. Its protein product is CASSYWGNEQFF.